A selection of T cell receptor beta chains follows, all from one sample in a study of cytomegalovirus exposure and HLA in healthy donors. Clones were read by immunoSEQ multiplex PCR, and TCRdb kept only the in-frame ones, dropping some. The data show just over 150,000 clones, roughly 81% seen once. What was sequenced was PBMCs. The source is a woman aged 18-29 years in good health and CMV-seronegative. Each CDR3 is given with its conserved first and last residue. A D gene is named only where the DNA matches it firmly. Some rows mark clone size as missing; the rest say once, few, many or name a class of expanded clone.

TRBV9,TRBJ2-1,NA,NA,TGTGCCAGCAGCGTGGACTTTTACAATGAGCAGTTCTTC,CASSVDFYNEQFF
TRBV5-5,TRBJ1-2,once,TRBD1,TGTGCCAGCAGCTTGACAGGGGTCCCTAACTATGGCTACACCTTC,CASSLTGVPNYGYTF
TRBV4-3,TRBJ2-1,once,NA,TGCGCCAGCAGCCAAGAGGGAGGAGAGGTCAAGCAGTTCTTC,CASSQEGGEVKQFF
TRBV11-2,TRBJ2-1,NA,TRBD2,TGTGCCAGCGCAGGGACTAGCGAGAATAATGAGCAGTTCTTC,CASAGTSENNEQFF
TRBV4-3,TRBJ2-7,NA,NA,TGCGCCAGCAGCCGAGTATACGGGACATTCTACGAGCAGTACTTC,CASSRVYGTFYEQYF
TRBV6-5,TRBJ1-2,NA,NA,TGTGCCAGCAGTCCCCAGGGGACGAACTATGGCTACACCTTC,CASSPQGTNYGYTF
TRBV6-1,TRBJ1-2,NA,NA,TGTGCCAGCAGTGAAGGGTATTCCTCGAGCAATGGCTACACCTTC,CASSEGYSSSNGYTF
TRBV6-7,TRBJ2-3,NA,TRBD1,TGTGCCAGCAGACCGGACAGGCGGGTGTTCCCAGATACGCAGTATTTT,CASRPDRRVFPDTQYF
TRBV28,TRBJ2-4,NA,NA,TGTGCCAGCAATAAGAGCGGGTACCGCCGAGGCATTCAGTACTTC,CASNKSGYRRGIQYF
TRBV20-1,TRBJ2-1,NA,NA,TGCAGTGCTCCCCAGGTTGATGAGCAGTTCTTC,CSAPQVDEQFF
TRBV7-2,TRBJ2-3,NA,NA,TGTGCCAGCAGCTTCGTGGGTGGGGGGGCCACGACAGATACGCAGTATTTT,CASSFVGGGATTDTQYF
TRBV7-2,TRBJ2-1,once,TRBD2,TGTGCCAGCAGCCCTAGCGGGGGGGATAGGAATGAGCAGTTCTTC,CASSPSGGDRNEQFF
TRBV28,TRBJ2-7,NA,TRBD1,TGTGCCAGCAGTTTGCCGACAGGGGGCTACGAGCAGTACTTC,CASSLPTGGYEQYF
TRBV7-9,TRBJ1-2,NA,NA,TGTGCCAGCAGCTTATCGGTTTCTGGCTACACCTTC,CASSLSVSGYTF
TRBV5-1,TRBJ2-1,NA,TRBD2,TGCGCCAGCAGCCGGACTAGCGGAGACCCCAATGAGCAGTTCTTC,CASSRTSGDPNEQFF
TRBV28,TRBJ1-5,NA,NA,TGTGCCAGCAGGTGGGGGGAAGGAAATCAGCCCCAGCATTTT,CASRWGEGNQPQHF
TRBV9,TRBJ1-5,NA,NA,TGTGCCAGCAGCGAGGGGGTGACGGGCAATCAGCCCCAGCATTTT,CASSEGVTGNQPQHF
TRBV4-3,TRBJ2-5,NA,NA,TGCGCCAGCAGCCAAGAAGCAAGCTCGGAGACCCAGTACTTC,CASSQEASSETQYF
TRBV10-2,TRBJ1-2,once,TRBD1,TGCGCCAGCACGGACAGGGGGCATTATGGCTACACCTTC,CASTDRGHYGYTF
TRBV6-1,TRBJ1-1,NA,NA,TGTGCCAGCTTCAGGAATTTAGTGAACACTGAAGCTTTCTTT,CASFRNLVNTEAFF
TRBV6-1,TRBJ2-1,NA,TRBD1,TGTGCCAGCAGCCGGGACAGGGGGGTCAATGAGCAGTTCTTC,CASSRDRGVNEQFF
TRBV7-2,TRBJ2-7,once,TRBD2,TGTGCCAGCAGCCCTCGACTAGCGTCAAGCTCCTACGAGCAGTACTTC,CASSPRLASSSYEQYF